The 14 T cell receptor beta chains below come from one sample, sequenced in a study of control samples from healthy donors and cancer patients. Clones were read by immunoSEQ multiplex PCR, and TCRdb kept only the in-frame ones, dropping some. This sample has 55,000 to 75,000 clones, with approximately 87% found just once. Sequenced: PBMCs. The receptors were sampled from a woman aged 45-59 years with head and neck cancer.

The chain uses TRBV4-3 and TRBJ1-2, with D possibly being TRBD1 (6 bases). V lost 5 bases and J lost 4, with 8 bases in between. CDR3 length: 12 amino acids. The germline gives CDR1 LGHNA, CDR2 YSLEER. DNA for the CDR3: TGCGCCAGCAGCACACAGGGCTATGGCTACACCTTC. It translates to CASSTQGYGYTF.

This clone was detected once. Other nucleotide sequences in the sample specify the same CDR3. V usage is TRBV7-9 and J usage is TRBJ1-4; 8 bases fit TRBD1. The CDR3 spans 14 residues. Germline lookup yields CDR1 SEHNR and CDR2 FQNEAQ (reference sequence). Trimming at V came to 3 bases and at J to 4 bases, leaving 1 base not matched to a gene. The CDR3 spells CASSFGQGNEKLFF. The CDR3 nucleotides are TGTGCCAGCAGCTTCGGACAGGGTAATGAAAAACTGTTTTTT.

Details on this clone: At one end the junction does not follow the germline gene, possibly because of a read error. The gene calls are TRBV3-1 (or the pseudogene TRBV3-2) and TRBJ2-3; D ambiguous. CDR3 length: 12 residues. The V gene's germline CDR1 is LGHDT and CDR2 YNNKEL (reference sequence). The CDR3 sequence: CASSQNQRTRYF. In DNA form, the CDR3 reads TGTGCCAGCAGCCAAAACCAACGAACGCGGTATTTT.

This clone occurred once. V usage is TRBV28 and J usage is TRBJ1-3, with D possibly being TRBD1 (6 bases). The germline V and J ends were trimmed by 5 bases and 0 bases, with 14 bases remaining between them. Germline CDR1 reads MDHEN; CDR2 reads SYDVKM. The CDR3 has 16 residues. CDR3: CASSQPTTGSGNTIYF. In DNA, the CDR3 is TGTGCCAGCAGTCAACCAACGACAGGCTCTGGAAACACCATATATTTT.

The chain couples TRBV7-2 to TRBJ1-4; D not certain. The CDR3 is 13 residues long. V shed 5 bases and J shed 7 bases, with 11 bases lying between them. The V gene's germline CDR1 is SGHTA and CDR2 FQGNSA. The chain's CDR3 is CASSLARGEKLFF. The CDR3 DNA sequence: TGTGCCAGCAGCCTCGCACGAGGTGAAAAACTGTTTTTT.

The rearrangement uses TRBV28 and TRBJ1-5; 8 bases are a match to TRBD1. Looked up from germline, CDR1 is MDHEN and CDR2 is SYDVKM. The CDR3 runs to 15 residues. V shed 5 bases and J 7 bases; nucleotides not matched to a gene: 10. The CDR3 DNA is TGTGCCAGCAGTCCGCAGGACAGGGCGAGGCAGCCCCAGCATTTT. This encodes CASSPQDRARQPQHF.

This clone showed up just once. The rearrangement links TRBV10-3 to TRBJ2-7, with D perhaps assigned TRBD1 or TRBD2 (5 bases each). Germline loops: CDR1 ENHRY, CDR2 SYGVKD. The CDR3 is 15 amino acids. Trimming shortened V by 7 bases and J by 0 bases, and 16 bases separated the two germline ends. CDR3 region: CAITPGTEGSYEQYF. In DNA, the CDR3 is TGTGCCATCACCCCCGGGACCGAAGGCTCCTACGAGCAGTACTTC.

This clone was recorded once. The chain joins TRBV2 to TRBJ2-7, with D possibly TRBD2 on 5 matching bases. CDR1 and CDR2 from the germline V gene are SNHLY and FYNNEI. Trimming took 7 bases from V and 7 from J, leaving 11 bases between them. The CDR3 loop spans 11 amino acids. In nucleotides, the CDR3 is TGTGCCAGCACAGGAACTAGAGAGCAGTACTTC. Encoded protein: CASTGTREQYF.

This clone appeared a single time. The rearrangement links TRBV19 to TRBJ1-4; weak D call: TRBD1 (5 bases). CDR3 size: 13 residues. The germline V and J ends were trimmed by 5 bases and 10 bases, with 14 bases remaining between them. Germline CDR1 is LNHDA and CDR2 is SQIVND (reference sequence). The CDR3 DNA follows: TGTGCCAGTAGTCAAGCCAGGGAGGGAAAACTGTTTTTT. Protein: CASSQAREGKLFF. Using reference TRBV19 and TRBJ1-4 for the parts outside the CDR3, the full variable domain is DGGITQSPKYLFRKEGQNVTLSCEQNLNHDAMYWYRQDPGQGLRLIYYSQIVNDFQKGDIAEGYSVSREKKESFPLTVTSAQKNPTAFYLCASSQAREGKLFFGSGTQLSVL.

This clone turned up a few times. The CDR3 is CASSPPFGGRTTGELFF. The CDR3, as DNA: TGTGCCAGCAGTCCCCCATTCGGTGGGAGGACCACCGGGGAGCTGTTTTTT. The chain couples TRBV28 to TRBJ2-2; possibly TRBD2 for D (6 bases). V dropped 5 bases and J dropped 4 bases, with 20 bases sitting between them. This CDR3 comprises 17 residues. Germline CDR1 and CDR2: MDHEN and SYDVKM.

The rearrangement joins TRBV28 to TRBJ1-2; weak D call: TRBD1 (6 bases). V lost 6 bases and J lost 3, with 11 bases in between. CDR3 length: 13 residues. Germline V CDR1 and CDR2: MDHEN, SYDVKM. The CDR3 nucleotides are TGTGCCAGCAGCAAACAGGGATACTATGGCTACACCTTC. It translates to CASSKQGYYGYTF.

Remarks on this clone: The identical CDR3 is also encoded by other nucleotide sequences in the sample. This chain connects TRBV5-1 to TRBJ2-3; D might be TRBD2 (6 bases). CDR1 is SGHRS and CDR2 is YFSETQ in the germline V gene. The CDR3 runs 14 residues. V lost 0 bases and J lost 1, with 6 bases in between. The CDR3 DNA is TGCGCCAGCAGCTTGGGACTAGGCACAGATACGCAGTATTTT. Translation gives CASSLGLGTDTQYF.

The rearrangement links TRBV29-1 to TRBJ2-2, with 14 bases lining up with TRBD2. The junction had 16 bases not matched to a gene; V was cut back by 7 bases and J by 0 bases. The germline gives CDR1 SQVTM, CDR2 ANQGSEA. This CDR3 has 20 amino acids. The CDR3: CSASSPGGLAGATNTGELFF. In DNA, the CDR3 is TGCAGCGCCTCATCCCCCGGGGGACTAGCGGGGGCAACGAACACCGGGGAGCTGTTTTTT.

The chain couples TRBV6-5 to TRBJ1-2; D possibly corresponds to TRBD1 (5 bases). The germline V gene has CDR1 MNHEY and CDR2 SVGAGI. The CDR3 runs to 15 residues. Trimming took 6 bases from V and 3 from J, leaving 17 bases between them. The CDR3: CASSSPQGLDYGYTF. For the CDR3, the DNA is TGTGCCAGCAGCTCCCCGCAGGGTCTTGACTATGGCTACACCTTC.